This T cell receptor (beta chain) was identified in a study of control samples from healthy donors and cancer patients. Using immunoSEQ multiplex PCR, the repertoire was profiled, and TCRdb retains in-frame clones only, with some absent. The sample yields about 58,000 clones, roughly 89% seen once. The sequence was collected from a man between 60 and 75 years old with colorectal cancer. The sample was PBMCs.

The CDR3 here is CASSWGGQGTETQYF. The CDR3 bases are TGTGCCAGTAGTTGGGGGGGACAGGGAACAGAGACCCAGTACTTC. The chain uses TRBV19 and TRBJ2-5; 9 nucleotides agree with TRBD1. With 5 bases clipped from V and 4 bases from J, the junction kept 8 bases outside the gene matches. Per germline, CDR1 LNHDA and CDR2 SQIVND (reference sequence). This CDR3 is built from 15 residues.